This T cell receptor (beta chain) was profiled in a study of T-cell reconstitution after alpha-beta-depleted transplantation in children. Whole-study findings and limits: From newly produced T cells came most of the T-cell counts and diversity one year after transplant. Surviving recipient T cells and intrathymic progenitors accounted for some patients' high TCRbeta diversity at day 60.

This CDR3 contains 17 residues. Trimming cost V 5 bases and J 2 bases; bases outside gene matches: 10. This clonotype occurred many times. Its antigen is as yet unknown. Unique molecular identifiers were incorporated when the TCRbeta library was constructed. TCRdb re-called the PCR reads with MiXCR, one entry per CDR3 protein. The sample holds fewer than 350,000 distinct CDR3 sequences, approximately 7.3% seen once. This material consisted of peripheral blood, taken 360 days after TCRalphabeta/CD19-depleted stem cell transplant. The V gene is TRBV12-3 or TRBV12-4, the J gene TRBJ2-3; the match to TRBD2 covers 10 bases. This TCR derives from a female patient aged 2-15 years who had a stem cell transplant for Fanconi anemia, so the T cells may come from the graft donor. Written as DNA, the CDR3 is TGTGCCAGCAGTCCAAGCCGGACTAGCGGCCCCACAGATACGCAGTATTTT. Encoded protein: CASSPSRTSGPTDTQYF.